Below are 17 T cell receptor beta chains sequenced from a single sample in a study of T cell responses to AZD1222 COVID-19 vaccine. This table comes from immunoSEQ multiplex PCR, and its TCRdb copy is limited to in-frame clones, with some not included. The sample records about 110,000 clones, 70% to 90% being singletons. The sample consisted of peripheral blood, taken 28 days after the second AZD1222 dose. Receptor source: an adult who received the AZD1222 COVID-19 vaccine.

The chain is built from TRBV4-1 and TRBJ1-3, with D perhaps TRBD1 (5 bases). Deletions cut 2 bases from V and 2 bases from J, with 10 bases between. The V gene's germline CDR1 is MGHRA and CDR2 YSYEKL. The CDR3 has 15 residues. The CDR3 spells CASSQLRGTGNTIYF. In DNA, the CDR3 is TGCGCCAGCAGCCAACTGCGGGGGACTGGAAACACCATATATTTT.

CDR3 coding DNA: TGTGCCTGGAGTGTTAATGATCAGCCCCAGCATTTT. Translation gives CAWSVNDQPQHF. V usage is TRBV30 and J usage is TRBJ1-5; unclear D gene. Germline assignment: CDR1 GTSNPN and CDR2 SVGIG (reference sequence). Between the trimmed V and J ends, which lost 0 bases and 5 bases, there was a span of 5 bases. The CDR3 is made up of 12 amino acids.

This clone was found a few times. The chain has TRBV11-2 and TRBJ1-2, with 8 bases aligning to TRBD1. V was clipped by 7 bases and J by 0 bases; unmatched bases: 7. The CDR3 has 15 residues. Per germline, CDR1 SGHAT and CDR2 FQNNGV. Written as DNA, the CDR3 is TGTGCCAGCACCTCAGGGGGCAGGGCTAACTATGGCTACACCTTC. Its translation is CASTSGGRANYGYTF.

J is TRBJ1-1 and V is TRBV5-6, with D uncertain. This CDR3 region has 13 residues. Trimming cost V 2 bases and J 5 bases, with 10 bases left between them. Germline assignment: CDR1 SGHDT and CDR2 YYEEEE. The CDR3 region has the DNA TGTGCCAGCAGCTTCGTGGGTGATACTGAAGCTTTCTTT. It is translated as CASSFVGDTEAFF.

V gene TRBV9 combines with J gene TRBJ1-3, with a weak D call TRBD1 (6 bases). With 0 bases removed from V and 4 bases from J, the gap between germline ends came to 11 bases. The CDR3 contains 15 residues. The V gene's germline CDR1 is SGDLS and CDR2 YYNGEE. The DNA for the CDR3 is TGTGCCAGCAGCGTAGAAGGGGGGGAAGGAAACACCATATATTTT. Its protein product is CASSVEGGEGNTIYF.

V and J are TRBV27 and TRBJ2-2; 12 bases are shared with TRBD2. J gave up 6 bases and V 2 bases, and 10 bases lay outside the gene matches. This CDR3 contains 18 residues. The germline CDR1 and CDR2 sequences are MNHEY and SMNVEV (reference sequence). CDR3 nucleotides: TGTGCCAGCAGTTTACTTCCTCCTCGACTAGCGGGAGCCGGGGAGCTGTTTTTT. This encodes CASSLLPPRLAGAGELFF.

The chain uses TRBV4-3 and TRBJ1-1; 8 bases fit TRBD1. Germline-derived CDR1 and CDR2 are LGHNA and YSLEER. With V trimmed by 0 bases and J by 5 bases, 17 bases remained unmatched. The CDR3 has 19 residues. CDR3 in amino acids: CASSQDLLGRTGSETEAFF. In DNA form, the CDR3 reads TGCGCCAGCAGCCAAGATCTGTTGGGAAGGACAGGGAGTGAAACTGAAGCTTTCTTT.

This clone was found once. The CDR3 DNA sequence: TGTGCCAGCAGCCACAGGGGGGCTGAAAAACTGTTTTTT. Residues: CASSHRGAEKLFF. The chain carries TRBV11-2 and TRBJ1-4, with 8 bases that match TRBD1. Germline CDR1 reads SGHAT; CDR2 reads FQNNGV. The CDR3 sequence is 13 residues long. The V and J ends lost 5 bases and 7 bases, in that order; junction bases with no gene match: 3.

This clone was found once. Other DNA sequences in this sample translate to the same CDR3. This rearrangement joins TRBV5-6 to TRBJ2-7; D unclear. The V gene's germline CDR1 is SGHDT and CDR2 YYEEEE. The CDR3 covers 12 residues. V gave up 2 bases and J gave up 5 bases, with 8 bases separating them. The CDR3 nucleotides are TGTGCCAGCAGCTTTTGGGGTAACGAGCAGTACTTC. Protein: CASSFWGNEQYF.

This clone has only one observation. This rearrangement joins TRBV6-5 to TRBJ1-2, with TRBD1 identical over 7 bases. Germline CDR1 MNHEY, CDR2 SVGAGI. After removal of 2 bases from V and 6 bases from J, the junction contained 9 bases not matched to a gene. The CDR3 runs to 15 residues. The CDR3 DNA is TGTGCCAGCAGTTACGGGGGAAGACAGGGCCATGGCTACACCTTC. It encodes CASSYGGRQGHGYTF.

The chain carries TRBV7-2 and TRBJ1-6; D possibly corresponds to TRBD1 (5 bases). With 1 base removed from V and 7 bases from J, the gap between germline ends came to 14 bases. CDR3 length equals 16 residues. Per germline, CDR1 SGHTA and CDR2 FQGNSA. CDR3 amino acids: CASSLDSARVNSPLHF. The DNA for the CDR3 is TGTGCCAGCAGCTTAGACTCGGCCAGGGTGAATTCACCCCTCCACTTT.

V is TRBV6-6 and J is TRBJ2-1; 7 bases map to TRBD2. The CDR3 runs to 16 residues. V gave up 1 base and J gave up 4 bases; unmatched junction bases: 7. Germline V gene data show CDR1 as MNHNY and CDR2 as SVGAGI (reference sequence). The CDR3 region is CASSYFGGTTYNEQFF. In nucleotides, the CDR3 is TGTGCCAGCAGTTACTTCGGCGGGACTACTTACAATGAGCAGTTCTTC.

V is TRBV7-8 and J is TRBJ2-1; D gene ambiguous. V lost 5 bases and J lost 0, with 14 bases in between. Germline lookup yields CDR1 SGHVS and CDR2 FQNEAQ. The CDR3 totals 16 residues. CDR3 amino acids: CASSPVQLLSYNEQFF. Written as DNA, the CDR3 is TGTGCCAGCAGCCCTGTCCAGCTTCTCTCCTACAATGAGCAGTTCTTC.

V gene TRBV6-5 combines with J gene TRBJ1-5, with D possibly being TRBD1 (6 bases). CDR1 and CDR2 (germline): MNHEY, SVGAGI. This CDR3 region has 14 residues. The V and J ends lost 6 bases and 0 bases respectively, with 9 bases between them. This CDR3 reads CASSRTDSNQPQHF. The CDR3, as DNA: TGTGCCAGCAGCCGGACAGATAGCAATCAGCCCCAGCATTTT.

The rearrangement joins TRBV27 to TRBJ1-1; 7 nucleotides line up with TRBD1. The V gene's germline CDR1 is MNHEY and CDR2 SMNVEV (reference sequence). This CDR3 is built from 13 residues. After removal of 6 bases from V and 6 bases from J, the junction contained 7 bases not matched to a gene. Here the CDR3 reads CASSIHRGAEAFF. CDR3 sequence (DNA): TGTGCCAGCAGCATACACAGGGGCGCTGAAGCTTTCTTT.

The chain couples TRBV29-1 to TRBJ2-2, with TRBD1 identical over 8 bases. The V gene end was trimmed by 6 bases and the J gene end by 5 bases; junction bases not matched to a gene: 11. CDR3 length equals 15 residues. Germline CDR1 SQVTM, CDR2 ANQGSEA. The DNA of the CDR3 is TGCAGCGTCGCCAGTAAGAGGACAGGGACCGGGGAGCTGTTTTTT. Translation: CSVASKRTGTGELFF.

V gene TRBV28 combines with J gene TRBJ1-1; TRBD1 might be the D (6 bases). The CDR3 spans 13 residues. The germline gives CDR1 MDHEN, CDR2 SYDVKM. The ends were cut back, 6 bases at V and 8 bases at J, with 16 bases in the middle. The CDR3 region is CASSDRDIAEAFF. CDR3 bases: TGTGCCAGCAGCGATAGGGACATTGCCGAAGCTTTCTTT.